This T cell receptor beta chain was profiled in a study of cytomegalovirus exposure and HLA in healthy donors. This PCR relied on a set of 60 Vbeta primers and 13 Jbeta primers. Profiling relied on immunoSEQ multiplex PCR, and the TCRdb table lists in-frame clones only, not all of them. The sample yields about 150,000 clones, about four fifths seen once. To note about this clone: Its antigen is unidentified.

Whole-study findings and limits: Most TCR beta V segments were productive about 90% or about 30% of the time in an earlier analysis. Researchers reported in a later analysis that common viral pathogens appeared linked to several top clusters. The likely origin of a cluster of highly shared sequence variants was a sequencing artifact.

Deletions cut 2 bases from V and 7 bases from J, with 14 bases between. The CDR3 consists of 14 residues. Germline values: CDR1 ENHRY, CDR2 SYGVKD. This clonotype was sampled from a young man in good health and CMV-seronegative. This chain joins TRBV10-3 and TRBJ1-2, with D maybe TRBD1 (5 bases). Sequences were obtained from PBMCs. The CDR3 is CAISELGQGSGYTF. The CDR3 DNA reads TGTGCCATCAGTGAGCTGGGGCAGGGCTCTGGCTACACCTTC.